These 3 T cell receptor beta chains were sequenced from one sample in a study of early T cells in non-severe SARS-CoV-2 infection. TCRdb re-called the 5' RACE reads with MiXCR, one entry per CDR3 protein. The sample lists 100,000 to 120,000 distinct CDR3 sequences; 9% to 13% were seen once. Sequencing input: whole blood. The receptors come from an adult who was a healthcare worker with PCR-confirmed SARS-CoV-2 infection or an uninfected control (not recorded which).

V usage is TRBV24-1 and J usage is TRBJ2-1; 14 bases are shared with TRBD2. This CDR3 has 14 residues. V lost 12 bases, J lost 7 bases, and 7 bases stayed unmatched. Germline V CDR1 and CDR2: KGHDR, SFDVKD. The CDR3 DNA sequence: TGTGCCTCGGGGACTAGCGGGGGCTCGAATGAGCAGTTCTTC. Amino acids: CASGTSGGSNEQFF.

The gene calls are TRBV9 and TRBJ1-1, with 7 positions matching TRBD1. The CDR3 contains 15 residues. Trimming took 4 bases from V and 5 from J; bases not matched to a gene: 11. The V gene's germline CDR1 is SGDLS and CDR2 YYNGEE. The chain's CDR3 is CASSPWDSLGTEAFF. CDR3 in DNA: TGTGCCAGCAGCCCGTGGGACAGCCTAGGTACTGAAGCTTTCTTT.

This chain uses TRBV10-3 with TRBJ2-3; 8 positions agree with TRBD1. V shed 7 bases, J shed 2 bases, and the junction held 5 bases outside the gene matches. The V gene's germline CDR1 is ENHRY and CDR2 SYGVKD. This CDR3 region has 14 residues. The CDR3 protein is CAITRDRNTDTQYF. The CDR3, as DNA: TGTGCCATCACCAGGGACAGGAACACAGATACGCAGTATTTT.